These 20 T cell receptor beta chains share one sample of origin, sequenced in a study of T cells in localized non-small cell lung cancer (dated by TCRdb to 2020 to 2021). Libraries came from the immunoSEQ multiplex PCR assay. As stored in TCRdb, this immuneACCESS dataset retains in-frame rearrangements with V and J assigned. A fraction of the clones does not appear; measured against another copy, unresolved V genes explain less than half of the discrepancy, and the remainder lacks a known reason. Recorded for this sample are 20,000 to 30,000 clones; about 91% of them occurred a single time. The ten largest clones capture 3.5% to 5% of the sample. The sample was peripheral blood, taken before any cancer treatment. Receptor source: a female donor of 60 years or more with stage II squamous cell lung carcinoma.

The gene calls are TRBV4-2 and TRBJ1-6, with D tentatively TRBD1 (5 bases). The CDR3 consists of 21 residues. V lost 4 bases, J lost 7 bases, and 32 bases lay in between. Germline V gene sequence: CDR1 LGHNA, CDR2 YNFKEQ. The CDR3 nucleotides read TGTGCCAGCAGCCCGCCAACCCTCCGTGGAAAGGGACTGAAAGGAAATTCACCCCTCCACTTT. As protein: CASSPPTLRGKGLKGNSPLHF.

The genes are TRBV5-4 and TRBJ2-5, with a tentative D call TRBD1 (7 bases). Per the germline V gene, CDR1 is SGHNT and CDR2 is YYREEE (reference sequence). The V gene lost 2 bases and the J gene lost 6 bases, with 17 bases spanning the gap. The CDR3 has 15 residues. The CDR3 sequence: CASSLPEGAGKTQYF. CDR3 DNA sequence: TGTGCCAGCAGCTTACCGGAGGGGGCGGGAAAGACCCAGTACTTC.

The chain recombines TRBV5-1 with TRBJ1-1; weak D call: TRBD1 (5 bases). Germline V lookup: CDR1 SGHRS, CDR2 YFSETQ. This CDR3 contains 14 residues. V lost 1 base, J lost 4 bases, and 11 bases lay in between. CDR3 loop: CASSLRDGGTEAFF. DNA for the CDR3: TGCGCCAGCAGCTTGAGGGATGGGGGCACTGAAGCTTTCTTT.

The chain recombines TRBV9 with TRBJ2-7; TRBD2 agrees at 9 bases. CDR1 SGDLS and CDR2 YYNGEE come from the germline V gene. This CDR3 is built from 15 residues. The ends lost 0 bases at V and 7 bases at J; junction bases unmatched: 8. The CDR3 protein is CASSVGFSGSGEQYF. DNA of the CDR3: TGTGCCAGCAGCGTAGGTTTTAGCGGGAGTGGAGAGCAGTACTTC.

This chain connects TRBV7-2 to TRBJ1-1; D is uncertain. This CDR3 is built from 15 residues. Germline CDR1 is SGHTA and CDR2 is FQGNSA. Trimming left V 1 base short and J 2 bases short, with 11 bases between. The CDR3 DNA reads TGTGCCAGCAGCTTAGGGGCGGCTGCCAACACTGAAGCTTTCTTT. It translates to CASSLGAAANTEAFF.

J is TRBJ1-1 and V is TRBV30; 10 bases are shared with TRBD1. The CDR3 has 14 residues. Germline V gene lookup returns CDR1 GTSNPN and CDR2 SVGIG (reference sequence). The V and J ends lost 5 bases and 2 bases, in that order; junction bases with no gene match: 5. The CDR3 bases are TGTGCCTGGGGGACAGGGGTGCAAAACACTGAAGCTTTCTTT. This encodes CAWGTGVQNTEAFF.

The chain is built from TRBV4-2 and TRBJ2-3; 7 positions agree with TRBD1. Germline loops: CDR1 LGHNA, CDR2 YNFKEQ. The CDR3 length is 14 residues. J lost 4 bases, V lost 1 base, and 2 bases had no gene match. Here the CDR3 reads CASSQVQGPDTQYF. CDR3 coding DNA: TGTGCCAGCAGCCAAGTACAGGGGCCAGATACGCAGTATTTT.

This clone was detected once. The chain employs TRBV4-1 and TRBJ1-3, with 10 bases identical to TRBD1. CDR1 is MGHRA, CDR2 YSYEKL, per germline. J lost 4 bases, V lost 4 bases, and 4 bases had no gene match. The CDR3 contains 15 residues. The CDR3 region is CASSPTGGSGNTIYF. CDR3 bases: TGCGCCAGCAGCCCGACAGGGGGCTCAGGAAACACCATATATTTT.

This chain uses TRBV7-9 with TRBJ1-1; no definite D call. Per the germline V gene, CDR1 is SEHNR and CDR2 is FQNEAQ (reference sequence). Trimming pared 1 base from V and 0 bases from J, leaving 6 bases between. The CDR3 runs to 14 residues. This CDR3 is CASSLVSMNTEAFF. The CDR3 bases are TGTGCCAGCAGCTTAGTCAGCATGAACACTGAAGCTTTCTTT.

The V gene is TRBV30, the J gene TRBJ1-5, with a possible D match to TRBD1 (6 bases). The germline V and J ends were trimmed by 0 bases and 4 bases, with 13 bases remaining between them. This CDR3 has 15 residues. Per the germline V gene, CDR1 is GTSNPN and CDR2 is SVGIG (reference sequence). The CDR3 DNA follows: TGTGCCTGGAGTGTGGGAAGGGGGGCGAATCAGCCCCAGCATTTT. Amino acids: CAWSVGRGANQPQHF.

As regards this clone: At one end, the junction sequence differs from germline, possibly due to a read error. V usage is TRBV7-7 and J usage is TRBJ2-1, with a tentative D call TRBD2 (5 bases). This CDR3 is built from 13 residues. CDR1 and CDR2 (germline): SSHAT, FNYEAQ (reference sequence). CDR3 DNA sequence: TGTGCTAGCAGCCCGGGGATTTACAATGAGCAGTTCTTC. Amino acids: CASSPGIYNEQFF.

A single count supports this clone. The V and J genes are TRBV7-9 and TRBJ2-5, with D possibly TRBD1 on 6 matching bases. The CDR3 length is 16 residues. V was pared by 1 base and J by 4 bases, with 16 bases between. Germline V gene data show CDR1 as SEHNR and CDR2 as FQNEAQ (reference sequence). CDR3: CASSLGGQSKGETQYF. DNA for the CDR3: TGTGCCAGCAGCTTAGGAGGACAGTCAAAGGGAGAGACCCAGTACTTC.

This clone was seen only once. The rearrangement links TRBV7-9 to TRBJ2-3, with unresolved D. Trimming cost V 6 bases and J 4 bases, with 20 bases left between them. The length of the CDR3 is 16 residues. The V gene's germline CDR1 is SEHNR and CDR2 FQNEAQ (reference sequence). The CDR3 reads CASSFPLPNRADTQYF. Here the CDR3 DNA reads TGTGCCAGCAGTTTCCCACTTCCCAACAGAGCAGATACGCAGTATTTT. The full variable domain, completed using reference TRBV7-9 and TRBJ2-3, is DTGVSQNPRHKITKRGQNVTFRCDPISEHNRLYWYRQTLGQGPEFLTYFQNEAQLEKSRLLSDRFSAERPKGSFSTLEIQRTEQGDSAMYLCASSFPLPNRADTQYFGPGTRLTVL.

This sequence joins TRBV18 and TRBJ2-7; D might be TRBD2 (6 bases). Trimming shortened V by 4 bases and J by 6 bases, and 16 bases separated the two germline ends. Germline-derived CDR1 and CDR2 are KGHSH and LQKENI. The CDR3 length is 14 residues. The CDR3 DNA follows: TGTGCCAGCTCACTTGGTGCCGGGAGCCGCGAGCAGTACTTC. Its protein product is CASSLGAGSREQYF.

The chain employs TRBV5-1 and TRBJ2-1, with 10 bases lining up with TRBD2. Per germline, CDR1 SGHRS and CDR2 YFSETQ. V shed 2 bases and J 2 bases; nucleotides not matched to a gene: 4. The CDR3 covers 16 residues. CDR3 protein: CASSFQAGGAYNEQFF. CDR3 coding DNA: TGCGCCAGCAGCTTTCAAGCGGGGGGGGCCTACAATGAGCAGTTCTTC.

The chain carries TRBV27 and TRBJ2-1; 9 nucleotides line up with TRBD2. The CDR3 contains 16 residues. Germline assignment: CDR1 MNHEY and CDR2 SMNVEV (reference sequence). After removal of 6 bases from V and 0 bases from J, the junction contained 6 bases not matched to a gene. CDR3 residues: CASSDISGGSYNEQFF. The CDR3 nucleotides read TGTGCCAGCAGCGACATTAGCGGGGGCTCCTACAATGAGCAGTTCTTC.

The V gene is TRBV28, the J gene TRBJ2-3; TRBD2 is a possible D gene (5 bases). V gave up 5 bases and J gave up 4 bases, with 16 bases separating them. Germline lookup yields CDR1 MDHEN and CDR2 SYDVKM. The CDR3 runs to 15 residues. This CDR3 reads CASSPRGRLPDTQYF. In DNA form, the CDR3 reads TGTGCCAGCAGTCCCCGGGGTAGACTCCCAGATACGCAGTATTTT.

This rearrangement joins TRBV6-5 to TRBJ1-1, with 9 positions matching TRBD1. With 0 bases clipped from V and 3 bases from J, the junction kept 5 bases outside the gene matches. Germline V lookup: CDR1 MNHEY, CDR2 SVGAGI. This CDR3 comprises 16 residues. The CDR3 sequence: CASSYSRTGADTEAFF. The CDR3 DNA sequence: TGTGCCAGCAGTTACTCCCGGACAGGGGCGGACACTGAAGCTTTCTTT.

V and J are TRBV11-2 and TRBJ2-5; a weak D match, TRBD1 (6 bases). The CDR3 totals 16 residues. CDR1 SGHAT and CDR2 FQNNGV come from the germline V gene. V was clipped by 5 bases and J by 4 bases, with 20 bases between them. The CDR3 DNA reads as TGTGCCAGCAGCACACCGGTACAGGGTCCGCGAGAGACCCAGTACTTC. It specifies CASSTPVQGPRETQYF.

The chain has TRBV6-5 and TRBJ1-5; D not resolved. The CDR3 contains 15 residues. V shed 5 bases and J shed 0 bases, with 11 bases lying between them. CDR1 is MNHEY, CDR2 SVGAGI, per germline. CDR3 loop: CASSATGYSNQPQHF. The CDR3 DNA sequence: TGTGCCAGCAGTGCTACGGGTTATAGCAATCAGCCCCAGCATTTT.